Shown below are 27 T cell receptor beta chains from a single sample sequenced in a study of T cells in Graves' hyperthyroidism and ophthalmopathy. It was RNA transcripts that yielded the amplified TCR beta CDR3 regions. The HTBI primer set drove a first-round RT-PCR of the TCR CDR3. MiXCR, run by TCRdb on the multiplex PCR reads, gives a single entry per CDR3 protein. Of about 96,000 distinct CDR3 sequences in the sample, around 50% are singletons; the top ten hold roughly 26%. Sequencing input: blood. The receptors were gathered from a woman between 40 and 55 years old with Graves' hyperthyroidism.

The chain is built from TRBV10-3 and TRBJ1-6; a possible D gene is TRBD1 (6 bases). CDR3 length equals 13 residues. Trimming removed 3 bases at V and 14 bases at J, with 14 bases between. From germline, CDR1 is ENHRY and CDR2 SYGVKD. Written as DNA, the CDR3 is TGTGCCATCAGTGATTGGGGGACATCATCCCTCCACTTT. This translates into CAISDWGTSSLHF.

This clonotype was seen repeatedly, ten times or more. The gene calls are TRBV20-1 and TRBJ2-2; maybe TRBD1 (5 bases). This CDR3 spans 16 amino acids. Germline CDR1 reads DFQATT; CDR2 reads SNEGSKA (reference sequence). V shed 1 base and J shed 0 bases, with 12 bases lying between them. The CDR3, as DNA: TGCAGTGCTAGAGTCCCGACAGCGCCGAACACCGGGGAGCTGTTTTTT. Translation: CSARVPTAPNTGELFF.

As to this clonotype: The CDR3 does not close with the conserved phenylalanine or tryptophan, likely indicating a read error. The limits of the CDR3 on the DNA are not certain, so only TCRdb's listed CDR3 is given. CDR3 sequence reads: CASGLTQGQLFL. This rearrangement joins TRBV3-2 to TRBJ1-4; TRBD1 is taken as the D call from the table, unchecked against the DNA. TRBV3-2 represents a pseudogene. The CDR3 is 12 residues long, counting both termini.

Ten or more counts support this clonotype. The J gene is TRBJ1-5, the V gene TRBV7-8; D not resolved. Germline V gene lookup returns CDR1 SGHVS and CDR2 FQNEAQ. This CDR3 region has 12 residues. Trimming stripped 2 bases from V and 6 bases from J, with 5 bases between. The DNA for the CDR3 is TGTGCCAGCAGCTTATTGCTTCAGCCCCAGCATTTT. Translation gives CASSLLLQPQHF.

The gene calls are TRBV29-1 and TRBJ1-4; a weak D match, TRBD1 (5 bases). Germline loops: CDR1 SQVTM, CDR2 ANQGSEA. Trimming cost V 6 bases and J 2 bases, with 16 bases left between them. The CDR3 runs 15 residues. This CDR3 reads CSVVPQGGTNEKLFF. CDR3 bases: TGCAGCGTGGTACCCCAGGGTGGCACTAATGAAAAACTGTTTTTT. The whole variable domain, filled in from reference TRBV29-1 and TRBJ1-4, reads SAVISQKPSRDICQRGTSLTIQCQVDSQVTMMFWYRQQPGQSLTLIATANQGSEATYESGFVIDKFPISRPNLTFSTLTVSNMSPEDSSIYLCSVVPQGGTNEKLFFGSGTQLSVL.

There are many counts of this clonotype. The chain couples TRBV6-5 to TRBJ2-5; D is perhaps TRBD1 (5 bases). This CDR3 region has 15 residues. V was cut by 4 bases and J by 2 bases, with 14 bases left in between. Germline V gives CDR1 MNHEY, CDR2 SVGAGI. CDR3 amino acids: CASSSQGFGQETQYF. CDR3 bases: TGTGCCAGCAGTTCTCAGGGTTTCGGGCAAGAGACCCAGTACTTC.

V and J are TRBV7-2 and TRBJ2-7; 11 bases map to TRBD2. The CDR3 sequence is 17 residues long. The V gene end was trimmed by 8 bases and the J gene end by 2 bases; junction bases not matched to a gene: 14. CDR1 is SGHTA and CDR2 is FQGNSA in the germline V gene. The CDR3 bases are TGTGCCAGCTCACCTCTCGCCGGGACTAGCGGTCCCTACGAGCAGTACTTC. Translating gives CASSPLAGTSGPYEQYF.

A word on this clonotype: The DNA is omitted, as the CDR3 cannot be located on it reliably, and the CDR3 follows TCRdb's listing. The chain links TRBV25-1 to TRBJ1-5. The CDR3 contains 16 residues when both ends are counted. Germline-derived CDR1 and CDR2 are MGHDK and SYGVNS. The CDR3 sequence: CACSARAGYSNQPQHF.

Ten or more counts support this clonotype. V is TRBV29-1 and J is TRBJ1-1; tentative D call: TRBD1 (5 bases). CDR1 is SQVTM and CDR2 is ANQGSEA in the germline V gene. CDR3 size: 13 residues. Trimming took off 7 bases at V and 1 base at J, with 13 bases between the two ends. The CDR3 sequence is CSASTDWNTEAFF. The CDR3 bases are TGCAGCGCCTCGACAGATTGGAACACTGAAGCTTTCTTT.

A few counts support this clonotype. The chain links TRBV4-3 to TRBJ1-1, with D tentatively TRBD1 (5 bases). Germline-derived CDR1 and CDR2 are LGHNA and YSLEER. This CDR3 has 15 amino acids. The V gene lost 5 bases and the J gene lost 5 bases, with 18 bases spanning the gap. The CDR3 loop is CASSSRETVFTEAFF. The CDR3 coding sequence is TGCGCCAGCAGCTCCCGGGAGACAGTCTTTACTGAAGCTTTCTTT.

The gene calls are TRBV2 and TRBJ1-5, with D perhaps matching TRBD1 (5 bases). Between the trimmed V and J ends, which lost 11 bases and 4 bases, there was a span of 15 bases. Germline V gene data show CDR1 as SNHLY and CDR2 as FYNNEI. There are 13 residues in the CDR3. The CDR3 DNA follows: TGTGCCCCCTCCTTGGCAGGGAATCAGCCCCAGCATTTT. Its translation: CAPSLAGNQPQHF.

The chain has TRBV7-8 and TRBJ2-5; TRBD2 aligns across 10 bases. This CDR3 is built from 15 residues. The V gene's germline CDR1 is SGHVS and CDR2 FQNEAQ. The V gene end was trimmed by 5 bases and the J gene end by 6 bases; junction bases not matched to a gene: 9. The CDR3 DNA reads as TGTGCCAGCAGCGCGAGCGGGGGGGCGGGGAAGACCCAGTACTTC. Protein product: CASSASGGAGKTQYF.

A note on this clonotype: It is likely a read error, because the conserved phenylalanine at the end of the CDR3 is missing. The J gene is TRBJ2-5, the V gene TRBV29-1; 12 nucleotides match TRBD2. Germline V CDR1 and CDR2: SQVTM, ANQGSEA. V trimming: 1 base; J trimming: 4 bases; junction bases outside the gene matches: 4. The CDR3 contains 15 residues. In DNA, the CDR3 is TGCAGCGTTGAAGGACTAGCGGGAGTGCGAGAGACCCAGTACCTC. Its translation: CSVEGLAGVRETQYL.

V and J are TRBV15 and TRBJ1-4, with TRBD1 as a possible D gene (5 bases). V lost 1 base to trimming and J lost 7 bases, with 13 bases between them. The CDR3 spans 15 residues. Germline-derived CDR1 and CDR2 are LNHNV and YYDKDF (reference sequence). CDR3: CATSRAGRAPEKLFF. The CDR3 DNA follows: TGTGCCACCAGCAGAGCGGGCAGGGCGCCTGAAAAACTGTTTTTT.

The V and J genes are TRBV7-9 and TRBJ2-5; TRBD2 aligns across 10 bases. CDR1 and CDR2 from the germline V gene are SEHNR and FQNEAQ (reference sequence). The CDR3 runs to 14 residues. Trimming cost V 8 bases and J 1 base; bases outside gene matches: 4. The CDR3 DNA reads TGTGCCAGCGGGTTAGCGGGAGGCCAAGAGACCCAGTACTTC. It specifies CASGLAGGQETQYF.

In its sample, this clonotype was seen a few times. The chain carries TRBV29-1 and TRBJ2-6; a possible D gene is TRBD2 (6 bases). Germline lookup yields CDR1 SQVTM and CDR2 ANQGSEA. Trimming cost V 8 bases and J 4 bases, with 18 bases left between them. This CDR3 comprises 15 residues. This CDR3 is CSLVEAGPGANVLTF. DNA of the CDR3: TGCAGCCTCGTGGAGGCGGGGCCGGGGGCCAACGTCCTGACTTTC. The full variable domain, with the rest looked up from reference TRBV29-1 and TRBJ2-6, is SAVISQKPSRDICQRGTSLTIQCQVDSQVTMMFWYRQQPGQSLTLIATANQGSEATYESGFVIDKFPISRPNLTFSTLTVSNMSPEDSSIYLCSLVEAGPGANVLTFGAGSRLTVL.

J is TRBJ1-4 and V is TRBV20-1; 7 bases line up with TRBD1. CDR1 DFQATT and CDR2 SNEGSKA come from the germline V gene (reference sequence). The CDR3 spans 16 residues. The V gene end was trimmed by 5 bases and the J gene end by 4 bases; junction bases not matched to a gene: 13. The CDR3 nucleotides read TGCAGTGCTGACCCAGGGGGGAGAGGCTATAATGAAAAACTGTTTTTT. Translated: CSADPGGRGYNEKLFF.

This clonotype was observed many times. The chain has TRBV29-1 and TRBJ1-1, with D possibly being TRBD1 (5 bases). Trimming pared 4 bases from V and 3 bases from J, leaving 27 bases between. The CDR3 totals 18 residues. In germline, CDR1 is SQVTM, CDR2 ANQGSEA. The CDR3 DNA reads as TGCAGCGTTGCCGTTGGGTGGGGGACCTCTTTAGGGTACACTGAAGCTTTCTTT. The encoded protein is CSVAVGWGTSLGYTEAFF.

In this sample, this clonotype turned up many times. This chain links TRBV29-1 with TRBJ2-5; 7 bases agree with TRBD1. The CDR3 sequence is 13 residues long. Unmatched junction bases numbered 7, after V lost 4 bases and J lost 5 bases. CDR1 is SQVTM and CDR2 is ANQGSEA in the germline V gene. The CDR3 DNA follows: TGCAGCGTTGGGGACAGCCCAGGGGAGACCCAGTACTTC. This gives the protein CSVGDSPGETQYF. The complete variable domain, with remaining parts taken from reference TRBV29-1 and TRBJ2-5, reads SAVISQKPSRDICQRGTSLTIQCQVDSQVTMMFWYRQQPGQSLTLIATANQGSEATYESGFVIDKFPISRPNLTFSTLTVSNMSPEDSSIYLCSVGDSPGETQYFGPGTRLLVL.

With regard to this clonotype: This may be a read error, as it is one base from a much larger clone. No conserved phenylalanine or tryptophan ends this CDR3, so it is likely a read error. This chain uses TRBV4-2 with TRBJ2-5, with TRBD1 as a possible D gene (6 bases). Trimming stripped 6 bases from V and 4 bases from J, with 15 bases between. The CDR3 consists of 14 residues. Germline V lookup: CDR1 LGHNA, CDR2 YNFKEQ. CDR3 in amino acids: CASSFFRGSETQYS. CDR3 DNA: TGTGCCAGCAGTTTTTTCAGGGGTTCAGAGACCCAGTACTCC.

This sequence joins TRBV7-1 and TRBJ2-7; tentatively, D is TRBD1 (8 bases). TRBV7-1 is an ORF; its function is uncertain. CDR3 length: 17 residues. The germline V and J ends were trimmed by 2 bases and 3 bases, with 20 bases remaining between them. The CDR3 protein is CASSSPLDREGYYEQYF. The CDR3 region has the DNA TGTGCCAGCAGCTCACCCCTGGACAGGGAGGGGTACTACGAGCAGTACTTC.

The chain uses TRBV2 and TRBJ1-5; D is unclear. From germline, CDR1 is SNHLY and CDR2 FYNNEI. This CDR3 is built from 15 residues. The V end lost 2 bases, the J end lost 14 bases, and 22 bases lay between the germline ends. The CDR3 DNA follows: TGTGCCAGCAGTGAACGACGAGCACCGAACGCCTACGAGCATTTT. This sequence encodes CASSERRAPNAYEHF. The full variable domain, with the rest looked up from reference TRBV2 and TRBJ1-5, is EPEVTQTPSHQVTQMGQEVILRCVPISNHLYFYWYRQILGQKVEFLVSFYNNEISEKSEIFDDQFSVERPDGSNFTLKIRSTKLEDSAMYFCASSERRAPNAYEHFGDGTRLSIL.

As for this clonotype: Its ends do not fully match the called genes, so a read error is possible. The chain couples TRBV7-9 to TRBJ1-1, with D perhaps matching TRBD1 (6 bases). The CDR3 contains 12 residues. Looked up from germline, CDR1 is SEHNR and CDR2 is FQNEAQ (reference sequence). The CDR3 region is CASSPTGLEASF. The DNA for the CDR3 is TGTGCCAGCAGCCCGACAGGTTTAGAAGCTTCCTTT.

The V call is TRBV10-3, the J call TRBJ2-2; 10 nucleotides line up with TRBD1. The V segment lost 8 bases and the J segment 6 bases; nucleotides outside the gene matches: 3. CDR1 and CDR2 (germline): ENHRY, SYGVKD. The CDR3 covers 13 residues. The CDR3 spells CAIAGQGAGELFF. CDR3 nucleotide sequence: TGTGCCATCGCCGGACAGGGGGCCGGGGAGCTGTTTTTT.

The gene calls are TRBV29-1 and TRBJ1-1; D is undetermined. There are 12 residues in the CDR3. Germline V CDR1 and CDR2: SQVTM, ANQGSEA. The ends were cut back, 0 bases at V and 8 bases at J, with 10 bases in the middle. The CDR3 region is CSVEDLGREAFF. The CDR3 coding sequence is TGCAGCGTTGAAGATCTGGGTAGGGAAGCTTTCTTT.

The chain uses TRBV28 and TRBJ1-5; TRBD1 agrees at 7 bases. In germline, CDR1 is MDHEN, CDR2 SYDVKM. Trimming took 6 bases from V and 5 from J; bases not matched to a gene: 7. The CDR3 length is 14 residues. CDR3 nucleotides: TGTGCCAGCAGAGGGGACAGTAATTATCAGCCCCAGCATTTT. Amino acids: CASRGDSNYQPQHF.

There are many counts of this clonotype. The chain combines TRBV5-1 with TRBJ2-5; 8 nucleotides agree with TRBD2. The germline V gene encodes CDR1 SGHRS and CDR2 YFSETQ. With 4 bases clipped from V and 0 bases from J, the junction kept 2 bases outside the gene matches. This CDR3 has 14 residues. The CDR3 is CASSTGGYQETQYF. The CDR3, as DNA: TGCGCCAGCAGCACGGGGGGGTACCAAGAGACCCAGTACTTC.